Below, one T cell receptor beta chain is given with its context. The antigen remains undetermined. This specimen comes from a study of cytomegalovirus exposure and HLA in healthy donors. Study-level findings and limits: Analysis performed later found approximately 17,000 TCR beta sequences associated with HLA alleles at 0.05 false discovery rate.

The PCR used 60 Vbeta and 13 Jbeta primers. Sequencing was performed with immunoSEQ multiplex PCR; in TCRdb, only in-frame clones are kept and a portion is missing. The sample lists tens of thousands of clones, over 60% occurring once. Germline-derived CDR1 and CDR2 are SGHVS and FQNEAQ. The CDR3 is made up of 19 amino acids. The V and J ends lost 2 bases and 0 bases respectively, with 20 bases between them. The receptor comes from a man aged 40-55 years in good health and CMV-seropositive. The sequenced sample consisted of PBMCs. The rearrangement links TRBV7-8 to TRBJ1-5, with D unresolved. This CDR3 reads CASSLKPGQREYSNQPQHF. The CDR3 coding sequence is TGTGCCAGCAGCTTAAAACCGGGCCAGAGGGAATATAGCAATCAGCCCCAGCATTTT.